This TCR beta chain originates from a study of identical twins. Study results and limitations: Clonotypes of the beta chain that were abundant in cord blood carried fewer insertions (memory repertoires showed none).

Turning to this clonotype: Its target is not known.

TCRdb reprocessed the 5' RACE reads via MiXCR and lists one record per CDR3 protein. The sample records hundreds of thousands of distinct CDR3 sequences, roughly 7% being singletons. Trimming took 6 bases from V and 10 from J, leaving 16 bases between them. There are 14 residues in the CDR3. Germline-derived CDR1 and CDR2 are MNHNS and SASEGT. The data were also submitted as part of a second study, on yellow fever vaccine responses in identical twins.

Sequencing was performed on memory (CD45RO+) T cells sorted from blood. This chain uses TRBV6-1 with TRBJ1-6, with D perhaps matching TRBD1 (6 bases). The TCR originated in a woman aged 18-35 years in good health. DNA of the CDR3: TGTGCCAGCAGAGCCTTGGACAGTGGGTCACCCCTCCACTTT. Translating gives CASRALDSGSPLHF.